This T cell receptor beta chain was retrieved from a study of T cells in Graves' hyperthyroidism and ophthalmopathy. Study-level information: At initial diagnosis, before any treatment had begun, peripheral blood was obtained. Overall study findings and caveats: Ophthalmopathy got predicted by the model a median around 6.8 months before its onset. Blood also showed most of the thyroid clonotypes that were expanded above 0.001.

Clinical symptoms, serum thyroxine and TRAb, thyroid ultrasound and orbital computed tomography together formed the diagnostic basis. The CDR3 sequence is 16 residues long. The V gene end was trimmed by 3 bases and the J gene end by 3 bases; junction bases not matched to a gene: 12. CDR1 is SGHRS, CDR2 YFSETQ, per germline. This clonotype was seen many times. As yet, its antigen is unknown. Amplification of TCR beta CDR3 regions was performed using RNA transcripts as template. TCR CDR3 underwent first-round RT-PCR with the HTBI primer set. Each CDR3 protein gets one entry after TCRdb re-called the multiplex PCR reads with MiXCR. The top ten hold around 12% of the sample, which has about 640,000 distinct CDR3 sequences, roughly 15% seen once.

This TCR was recovered from a woman between 45 and 65 years old with Graves' ophthalmopathy. Sample: blood. V and J are TRBV5-1 and TRBJ2-7, with TRBD1 identical over 7 bases. The DNA for the CDR3 is TGCGCCAGCAGCTACTCAGGGGGAGCCCCCCACTACGAGCAGTACTTC. Protein product: CASSYSGGAPHYEQYF.